This is a list of T cell receptor beta chains from one sample in a study of T cells in Graves' hyperthyroidism and ophthalmopathy. TCRdb analysed the multiplex PCR reads with MiXCR anew, one entry per CDR3 protein. The data show some 510,000 distinct CDR3 sequences, with 20% seen just once and more than 25% held by the top ten. The sequenced sample consisted of blood. All receptors come from a man aged 18-30 years with Graves' hyperthyroidism. Each CDR3 is given without its conserved first and last residue. Fields, in order: D gene, J gene, V gene, CDR3 protein. A D gene is named only where the DNA matches it firmly.

.	TRBJ2-5	TRBV9	ASSVEGGVGETQY
.	TRBJ1-5	TRBV20-1	SASLTGIGQPQH
.	TRBJ1-1	TRBV4-1	ASSWGGAEAF
.	TRBJ1-1	TRBV6-1	ASRAVLNTDAF
.	TRBJ1-2	TRBV3-1	ASSLSGAGYGYT
.	TRBJ2-7	TRBV5-1	ASSLGPLEGCEQY
.	TRBJ1-1	TRBV20-1	SARLFYEAF
.	TRBJ2-5	TRBV2	ASLGSAAGQETQY
TRBD1	TRBJ1-2	TRBV6-2/TRBV6-3	ASSYSIRGGGNYGYT
.	TRBJ1-2	TRBV2	ASRRAGVWYGYT
.	TRBJ1-1	TRBV6-1	ASSESGTIRAEAF
TRBD1	TRBJ1-5	TRBV20-1	SALQGANRNQPQH
.	TRBJ1-2	TRBV29-1	SAETANYGYT
.	TRBJ2-7	TRBV29-1	SAYGTSYEQY
.	TRBJ2-5	TRBV7-8	ASSLPSTETQY
.	TRBJ2-7	TRBV24-1	ATSDATRMTSVKRQY
.	TRBJ1-1	TRBV7-8	ASSLWHQDTEAF
.	TRBJ1-5	TRBV6-1	ASRWGNQPQH
TRBD2	TRBJ2-5	TRBV6-5	ASNPRTSEGTQY
.	TRBJ2-2	TRBV20-1	SADTPFGELF
.	TRBJ2-7	TRBV11-2	ASSQSWQGSYEQY
.	TRBJ1-2	TRBV15	ATSRVSDFYGYT
.	TRBJ2-5	TRBV6-1	ASSSPGGETQY
.	TRBJ1-5	TRBV5-1	ASSPRPNQPQH
.	TRBJ1-2	TRBV6-1	ASSREADNYGYT
TRBD1	TRBJ1-2	TRBV11-1	ASSTRQGDYGYT
.	TRBJ2-3	TRBV29-1	SALTDTQY
TRBD1	TRBJ2-2	TRBV2	ASSGQGAKTGELF
TRBD1	TRBJ1-2	TRBV5-4	ASSTPSGTGNGYT
.	TRBJ2-6	TRBV15	ATSRGASGANVLT
TRBD1	TRBJ2-7	TRBV10-3	AISDYKGALYEQY
.	TRBJ1-5	TRBV19	ASSPWQGGQPQH
.	TRBJ2-5	TRBV2	ASSESGVQETQY
TRBD1	TRBJ1-5	TRBV28	ASSPPGQGTLVNQPQH
.	TRBJ1-2	TRBV5-1	ASRKGREFYGYT
.	TRBJ2-2	TRBV6-4	ASSERGGATGELF
.	TRBJ2-6	TRBV19	ASSLRTGANVLT
.	TRBJ2-4	TRBV27	ASSLYTKNIQY
.	TRBJ2-5	TRBV4-1	ASSQGHQETQY
TRBD1	TRBJ2-7	TRBV28	ASSARDSQGYEQY
.	TRBJ2-7	TRBV13	ASSVIAGMDSYEQY
.	TRBJ2-7	TRBV28	ASSPAGSPYEQY
TRBD1	TRBJ2-5	TRBV27	ASSGLTGGGETQY
.	TRBJ2-7	TRBV20-1	SATVDRDPYEQY
.	TRBJ1-1	TRBV27	ASSPLGGEAF
.	TRBJ1-1	TRBV7-9	ASSPMAGTNTEAF
TRBD1	TRBJ2-5	TRBV20-1	SARSGQGEETQY
TRBD1	TRBJ1-5	TRBV2	ASSEITGGGQPQH
TRBD1	TRBJ1-5	TRBV6-4	ASSRLGTGEGQPQH
TRBD1	TRBJ1-1	TRBV6-1	ASSMQGATTEAF
.	TRBJ1-2	TRBV28	ASCSPPLVIYGYT
.	TRBJ2-7	TRBV11-2	ASSYAGGFDEQY
.	TRBJ2-2	TRBV10-3	AIRGTPDLNTGELF
.	TRBJ1-1	TRBV14	ASSQESGGESTEAF
.	TRBJ2-2	TRBV5-1	ASSFEDPGELF
.	TRBJ1-2	TRBV20-1	SASPRQAGYGYT
TRBD2	TRBJ2-7	TRBV6-5	ASSSGTSEQY
.	TRBJ1-6	TRBV30	AWSVLGSYNSPLH
.	TRBJ1-3	TRBV10-3	AISASSGNTIY